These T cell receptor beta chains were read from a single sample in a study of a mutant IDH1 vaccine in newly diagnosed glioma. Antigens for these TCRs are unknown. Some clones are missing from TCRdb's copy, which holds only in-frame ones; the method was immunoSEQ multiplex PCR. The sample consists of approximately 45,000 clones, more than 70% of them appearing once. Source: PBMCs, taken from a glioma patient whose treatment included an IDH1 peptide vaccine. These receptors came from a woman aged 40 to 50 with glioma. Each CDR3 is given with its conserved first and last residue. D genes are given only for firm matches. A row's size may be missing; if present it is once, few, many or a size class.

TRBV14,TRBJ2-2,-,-,CASSQDLNTGELFF
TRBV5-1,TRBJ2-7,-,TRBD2,CASSTGLAVSSYEQYF
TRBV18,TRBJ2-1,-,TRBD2,CASSPGLAETNEQFF
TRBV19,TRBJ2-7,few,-,CASSPWGPISYEQYF
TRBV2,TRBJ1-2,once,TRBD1,CASSESGTEGYTF
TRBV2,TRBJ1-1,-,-,CASTENTEAFF
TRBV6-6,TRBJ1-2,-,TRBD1,CASSYFPGTGIYGYTF
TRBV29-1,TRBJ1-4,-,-,CSVGQTNEKLFF
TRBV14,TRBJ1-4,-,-,CASSQGQWGNEKLFF
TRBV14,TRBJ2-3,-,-,CASSLSLLDTQYF
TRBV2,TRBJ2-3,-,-,CASSAEGGFNTQYF
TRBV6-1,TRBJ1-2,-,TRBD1,CASAGQGLGVGYTF
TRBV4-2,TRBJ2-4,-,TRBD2,CASSQEGGIKNIQYF
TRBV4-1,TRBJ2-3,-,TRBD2,CASSQESGRSDTQYF
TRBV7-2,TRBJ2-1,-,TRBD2,CASSPAGGPVGEQFF
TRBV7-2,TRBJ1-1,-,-,CASSFRGGTEAFF
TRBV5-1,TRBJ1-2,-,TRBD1,CASSADRGGTNYGYTF
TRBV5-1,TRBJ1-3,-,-,CASSLITGTGNTIYF
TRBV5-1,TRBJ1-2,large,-,CASTAATNYGYTF
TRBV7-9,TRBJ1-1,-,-,CASSLTGTSSRAFF
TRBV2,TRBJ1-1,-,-,CASSRLGTEAFF
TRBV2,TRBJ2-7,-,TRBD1,CASSEQGEQYEQYF
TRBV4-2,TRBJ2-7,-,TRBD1,CASSRERDRGFYEQYF
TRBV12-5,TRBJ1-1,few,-,CASGFRSGDPNTEAFF
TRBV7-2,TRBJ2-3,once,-,CASSSTGTTTDTQYF
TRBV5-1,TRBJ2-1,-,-,CASKIGVYNEQFF
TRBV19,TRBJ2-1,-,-,CASSIATLNEQFF
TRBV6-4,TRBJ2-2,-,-,CASSAQGNTGELFF
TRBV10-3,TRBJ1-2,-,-,CAISESRIGAVYGYTF
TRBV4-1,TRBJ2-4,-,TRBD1,CASSPWTGGSRPGLVTKNIQYF
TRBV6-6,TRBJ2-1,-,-,CASSYSHRNEQFF
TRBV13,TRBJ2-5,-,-,CASSLGLWQGRETQYF
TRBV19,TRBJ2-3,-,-,CASSPDKPDTQYF
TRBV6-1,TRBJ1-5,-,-,CASSEEGLAVQPQHF
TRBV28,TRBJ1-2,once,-,CASSLYQGYGYTF
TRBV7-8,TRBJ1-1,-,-,CASFDGLNTEAFF
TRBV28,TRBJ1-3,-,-,CASRGDPGNTIYF
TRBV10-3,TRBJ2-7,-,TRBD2,CAISESGLERYEQYF
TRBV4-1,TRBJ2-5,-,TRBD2,CASSQTPTSGKSETQYF
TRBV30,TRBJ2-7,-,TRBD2,CAWDGGAHEQYF
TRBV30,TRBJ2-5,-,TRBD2,CAWSTGLAGQETQYF
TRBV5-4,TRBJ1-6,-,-,CASSSNRDLSPLHF
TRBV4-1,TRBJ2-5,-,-,CASSQGGIQETQYF
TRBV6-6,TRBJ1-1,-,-,CASSPLKNTEAFF
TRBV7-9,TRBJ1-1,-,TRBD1,CASSPNRDRVLNTEAFF
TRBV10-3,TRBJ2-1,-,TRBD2,CAISESQWAGVYNEQFF
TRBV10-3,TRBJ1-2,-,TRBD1,CAISPTTGVVGYTF
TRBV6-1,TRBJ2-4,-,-,CASSVQGNKNIQYF
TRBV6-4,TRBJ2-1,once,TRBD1,CASKLRDSYSYNEQFF
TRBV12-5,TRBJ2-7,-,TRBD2,CASGILTSGYRPAEQYF
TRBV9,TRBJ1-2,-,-,CASSPTHREGYTF
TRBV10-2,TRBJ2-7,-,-,CASSELRVYEQYF
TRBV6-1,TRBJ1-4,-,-,CASSASQVTTNEKLFF